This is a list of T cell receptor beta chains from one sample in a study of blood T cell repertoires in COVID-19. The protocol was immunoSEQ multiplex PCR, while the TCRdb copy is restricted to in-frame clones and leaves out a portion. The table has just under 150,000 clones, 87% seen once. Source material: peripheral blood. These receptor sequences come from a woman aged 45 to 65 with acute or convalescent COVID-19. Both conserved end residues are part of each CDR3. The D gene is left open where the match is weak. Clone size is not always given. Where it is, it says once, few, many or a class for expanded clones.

TGTGCCTGGAGTCCAGGACAGGGGGGTTCGTCGGGCTACACCTTC	CAWSPGQGGSSGYTF	TRBD1	TRBJ1-2	15	.	TRBV30
TGTGCCAGCAGCCCCCTGGGACTCCCCGAAGGAAACACCATATATTTT	CASSPLGLPEGNTIYF	.	TRBJ1-3	16	.	TRBV7-3
TGTGCCAGCAGCGAGACAGGAAGAAGGGGTGAAAAACTGTTTTTT	CASSETGRRGEKLFF	.	TRBJ1-4	15	.	TRBV7-6
TGTGCCAGCAGCCCGGGAGTACCTAGCACAGATACGCAGTATTTT	CASSPGVPSTDTQYF	.	TRBJ2-3	15	.	TRBV14
TGTGCCAGCAGCCTGCCAGGGCCTGGGGCCAACGTCCTGACTTTC	CASSLPGPGANVLTF	.	TRBJ2-6	15	.	TRBV5-6
TGTGCCAGCAGTAAGGCAACAGGGGCGTCGACTCAGCCCCAGCATTTT	CASSKATGASTQPQHF	TRBD1	TRBJ1-5	16	.	TRBV6-2/TRBV6-3
TGTGCCAGCAGCTTATACCACGCGGTCAGGGGTGAGCAGTTCTTC	CASSLYHAVRGEQFF	.	TRBJ2-1	15	.	TRBV7-8
TGTGCCAGCAGCTTAGGAACTAGCCCAGCCGAGCAGTACTTC	CASSLGTSPAEQYF	.	TRBJ2-7	14	.	TRBV7-2
TGTGCCAGCAGCCCGGACAAACAGACCCAGTACTTC	CASSPDKQTQYF	.	TRBJ2-5	12	.	TRBV7-9
TGTGCCAGCAGTGAACTTCTGGGCTCCAGCAACTATGGCTACACCTTC	CASSELLGSSNYGYTF	.	TRBJ1-2	16	.	TRBV2
TGTGCCAGCAGCCCAGATAGCGGGAGAGGGAACAATGAGCAGTTCTTC	CASSPDSGRGNNEQFF	TRBD2	TRBJ2-1	16	.	TRBV7-3
TGTGCCAGCAGCGCCCTGGGGGGGTTTGGATATGGCTACACCTTC	CASSALGGFGYGYTF	.	TRBJ1-2	15	.	TRBV5-4
TGTGCCAGCAGCCAAGGCACGCTTCGGGAGCAGTTCTTC	CASSQGTLREQFF	.	TRBJ2-1	13	.	TRBV3-1/TRBV3-2
TGCGCCAGCAGCCCCTGGGACAGGGGGGCCCCGATGAACACTGAAGCTTTCTTT	CASSPWDRGAPMNTEAFF	TRBD1	TRBJ1-1	18	.	TRBV5-1
TGTGCCAGCAGTGCATCCTCCGGGACAGGGGCCGAAATTAACTATGGCTACACCTTC	CASSASSGTGAEINYGYTF	TRBD1	TRBJ1-2	19	few	TRBV6-1
TGTGCCAGCAGCCAACTCGGGAGGGCGGTTGGGGCCAACGTCCTGACTTTC	CASSQLGRAVGANVLTF	TRBD2	TRBJ2-6	17	.	TRBV14
TGTGCCAGCAGTCCCGGGGGGCATCAGCCCCAGCATTTT	CASSPGGHQPQHF	.	TRBJ1-5	13	.	TRBV27
TGTGCTAGTGGTTTGGGCGCTAGCGACAGCACAGATACGCAGTATTTT	CASGLGASDSTDTQYF	.	TRBJ2-3	16	.	TRBV12-5
TGTGCCAGCAGTAGGACATCCAACCATCAGCCCCAGCATTTT	CASSRTSNHQPQHF	.	TRBJ1-5	14	.	TRBV6-5
TGCAGCGTTGACAGGGCCACCGGGGAGCTGTTTTTT	CSVDRATGELFF	.	TRBJ2-2	12	.	TRBV29-1
TGTGCCAGCAGCTTAGACACATCGCTGGCCAACGTCCTGACTTTC	CASSLDTSLANVLTF	.	TRBJ2-6	15	.	TRBV7-2
TGCGCCAGCAAGAGACTAGCGGGCGACACCGGGGAGCTGTTTTTT	CASKRLAGDTGELFF	TRBD2	TRBJ2-2	15	.	TRBV10-2
TGTGCCACCAGTGGTCCCGGGACTAGCGGGGGGGCCACAGATACGCAGTATTTT	CATSGPGTSGGATDTQYF	TRBD2	TRBJ2-3	18	.	TRBV24-1
TGTGCCAGCAGCTTAGAGAGACGGCGGCCCGAGCAGTACTTC	CASSLERRRPEQYF	.	TRBJ2-7	14	.	TRBV13
TGTGCCAGCAGTTTGGGACAGGTATATCAGCCCCAGCATTTT	CASSLGQVYQPQHF	TRBD1	TRBJ1-5	14	.	TRBV6-2/TRBV6-3
TGTGCCAGCAGCTCAGGACTGGTAGCCAAAAACATTCAGTACTTC	CASSSGLVAKNIQYF	.	TRBJ2-4	15	.	TRBV11-1
TGTGCCTGGACCGGGACAGGGGATTCCTACGAGCAGTACTTC	CAWTGTGDSYEQYF	TRBD1	TRBJ2-7	14	.	TRBV30
TGTGCCAGCAGCCAAGCGGGTCCGAACACCGGGGAGCTGTTTTTT	CASSQAGPNTGELFF	.	TRBJ2-2	15	.	TRBV3-1/TRBV3-2
TGTGCCAGCAGTGAGGGAGTTTCCGCCGGGGAGCTGTTTTTT	CASSEGVSAGELFF	.	TRBJ2-2	14	.	TRBV6-4
TGTGCCAGCAGTGAGGGGGGGCGCGGGAATTCACCCCTCCACTTT	CASSEGGRGNSPLHF	.	TRBJ1-6	15	once	TRBV25-1
TGTGCCAGCAGTTACAGCCCCGTTAGCAATCAGCCCCAGCATTTT	CASSYSPVSNQPQHF	.	TRBJ1-5	15	.	TRBV6-2/TRBV6-3
TGTGCCAGCAGCTTAGGTAATGCAGGGGGAAATCAGCCCCAGCATTTT	CASSLGNAGGNQPQHF	TRBD1	TRBJ1-5	16	.	TRBV7-9